This T cell receptor beta chain was sequenced in a study of T cell changes during pregnancy in multiple sclerosis. The assay was immunoSEQ multiplex PCR, and TCRdb's table has in-frame clones only and misses some. The sample has 60,000 to 75,000 clones, approximately 90% seen once. J gave up 4 bases and V 4 bases, and 2 bases lay outside the gene matches. Germline CDR1 reads LGHNA; CDR2 reads YSLEER. The CDR3 has 14 residues. This rearrangement joins TRBV4-3 to TRBJ1-5, with 9 bases aligning to TRBD1. The sequence was collected from a female donor in good health, enrolled as a control in a pregnancy study. Specimen: peripheral blood, collected in the second trimester of pregnancy. The CDR3 spells CASSPGQGNQPQHF. In DNA form, the CDR3 reads TGCGCCAGCAGCCCCGGACAGGGGAATCAGCCCCAGCATTTT.